The present T cell receptor (beta chain) was sequenced within a study of naive and memory T cell subsets. Treatment specified: skin biopsy from PPD injection site in Mantoux-positive individual. A UMI-containing oligonucleotide was joined by 3' ligation to the TCR cDNA template. Tuberculin skin test biopsies were taken where PPD was injected in Mantoux-positive people. This CDR3 region has 13 residues. From germline, CDR1 is DFQATT and CDR2 SNEGSKA (reference sequence). The V gene lost 2 bases and the J gene lost 0 bases, with 4 bases spanning the gap. Four PCR rounds used nested alpha and beta constant region primers plus the SP2 primer. A single record per CDR3 protein comes from TCRdb applying MiXCR to the UMI-ligation and nested PCR reads. Here the sample spans roughly 36,000 distinct CDR3 sequences, about 11% being singletons. This clonotype came up many times.

The clonotype originates from an adult in good health. The chain employs TRBV20-1 and TRBJ2-2, with no clear D. Specimen: skin, collected from a tuberculin skin test site. CDR3 bases: TGCAGTGCTAGACCGTCGAACACCGGGGAGCTGTTTTTT. Its protein is CSARPSNTGELFF.